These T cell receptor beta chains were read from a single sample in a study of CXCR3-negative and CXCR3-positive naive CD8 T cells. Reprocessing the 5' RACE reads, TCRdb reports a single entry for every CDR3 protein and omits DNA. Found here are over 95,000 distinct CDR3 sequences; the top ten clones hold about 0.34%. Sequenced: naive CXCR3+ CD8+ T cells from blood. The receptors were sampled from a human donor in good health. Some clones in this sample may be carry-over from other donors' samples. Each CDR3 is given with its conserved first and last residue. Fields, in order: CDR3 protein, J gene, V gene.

cdr3_aa: CASSPSGDLSYEQYF
j_call: TRBJ2-7
v_call: TRBV25-1

cdr3_aa: CSVPDSGNTIYF
j_call: TRBJ1-3
v_call: TRBV29-1

cdr3_aa: CASSQGYQGIYYGYTF
j_call: TRBJ1-2
v_call: TRBV4-3

cdr3_aa: CASSATGGASYEQYF
j_call: TRBJ2-7
v_call: TRBV9

cdr3_aa: CASSPGIEGGETQYF
j_call: TRBJ2-5
v_call: TRBV12-3/TRBV12-4

cdr3_aa: CSARDGDRFSYELYF
j_call: TRBJ2-7
v_call: TRBV20-1

cdr3_aa: CASSVVDGTGLWGDTEAFF
j_call: TRBJ1-1
v_call: TRBV9

cdr3_aa: CASSLASGTYEQYF
j_call: TRBJ2-7
v_call: TRBV7-9

cdr3_aa: CASSYETGVNEQFF
j_call: TRBJ2-1
v_call: TRBV21-1

cdr3_aa: CASSAGTGAVRQDTQYF
j_call: TRBJ2-3
v_call: TRBV5-1

cdr3_aa: CASSQGSAFEQYF
j_call: TRBJ2-7
v_call: TRBV14

cdr3_aa: CASSLGPSGGETQYF
j_call: TRBJ2-5
v_call: TRBV12-3/TRBV12-4

cdr3_aa: CASSMGLAGAPYF
j_call: TRBJ2-3
v_call: TRBV7-2

cdr3_aa: CASSPDLGPGELFF
j_call: TRBJ2-2
v_call: TRBV7-6

cdr3_aa: CASSPGTVFGEQYF
j_call: TRBJ2-7
v_call: TRBV13

cdr3_aa: CASSDLTINTGELFF
j_call: TRBJ2-2
v_call: TRBV2

cdr3_aa: CASSATTAGGSYEQYF
j_call: TRBJ2-7
v_call: TRBV9

cdr3_aa: CASSYRPAHDEGAFF
j_call: TRBJ1-1
v_call: TRBV6-6

cdr3_aa: CASSFLGYRETQYF
j_call: TRBJ2-5
v_call: TRBV4-1

cdr3_aa: CASSLPERGNTEAFF
j_call: TRBJ1-1
v_call: TRBV4-1

cdr3_aa: CASSPTYGTRYNEQFF
j_call: TRBJ2-1
v_call: TRBV28

cdr3_aa: CASSPTENYGYTF
j_call: TRBJ1-2
v_call: TRBV27

cdr3_aa: CASSPGSRYEQYF
j_call: TRBJ2-7
v_call: TRBV5-1

cdr3_aa: CASSLTGVSADTQYF
j_call: TRBJ2-3
v_call: TRBV7-3

cdr3_aa: CASSLALTSHIGQFF
j_call: TRBJ2-1
v_call: TRBV7-2

cdr3_aa: CASSRLEGDPTNTGELFF
j_call: TRBJ2-2
v_call: TRBV7-9

cdr3_aa: CASTTFYEQYF
j_call: TRBJ2-7
v_call: TRBV6-6

cdr3_aa: CATSRERQGRETQYF
j_call: TRBJ2-5
v_call: TRBV15

cdr3_aa: CSATPDLTTDTQYF
j_call: TRBJ2-3
v_call: TRBV20-1

cdr3_aa: CSVEGGSSYNEQFF
j_call: TRBJ2-1
v_call: TRBV29-1